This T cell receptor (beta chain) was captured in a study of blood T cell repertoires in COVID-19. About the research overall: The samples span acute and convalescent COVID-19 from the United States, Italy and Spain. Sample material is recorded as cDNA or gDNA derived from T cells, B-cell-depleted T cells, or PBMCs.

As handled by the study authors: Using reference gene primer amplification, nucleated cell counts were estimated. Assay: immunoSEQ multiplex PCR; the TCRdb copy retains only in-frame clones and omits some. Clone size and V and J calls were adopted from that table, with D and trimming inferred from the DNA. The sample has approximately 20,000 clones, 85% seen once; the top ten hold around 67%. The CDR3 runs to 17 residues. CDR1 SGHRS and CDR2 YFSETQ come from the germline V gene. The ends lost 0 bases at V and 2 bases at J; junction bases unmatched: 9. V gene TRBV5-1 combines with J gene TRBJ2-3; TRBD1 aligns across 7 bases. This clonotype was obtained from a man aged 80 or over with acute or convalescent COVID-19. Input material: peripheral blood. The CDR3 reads CASSLAGQAKYTDTQYF. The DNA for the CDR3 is TGCGCCAGCAGCTTGGCAGGACAGGCGAAATACACAGATACGCAGTATTTT.